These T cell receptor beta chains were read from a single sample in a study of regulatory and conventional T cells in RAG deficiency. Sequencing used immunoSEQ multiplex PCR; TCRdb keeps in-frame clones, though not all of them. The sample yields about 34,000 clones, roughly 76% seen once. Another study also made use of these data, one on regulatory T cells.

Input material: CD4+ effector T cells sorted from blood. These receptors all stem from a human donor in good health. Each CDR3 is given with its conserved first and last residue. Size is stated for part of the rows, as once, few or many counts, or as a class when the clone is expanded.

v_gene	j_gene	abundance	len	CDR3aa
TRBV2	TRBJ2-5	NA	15	CASRVTPGGRETQYF
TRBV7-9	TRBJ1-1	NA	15	CASSRAKTGYTEAFF
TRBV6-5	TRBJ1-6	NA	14	CASSHGEENSPLHF
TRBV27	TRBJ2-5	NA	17	CASSSQHTGVPQETQYF
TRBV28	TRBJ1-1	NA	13	CASSVQLNTEAFF
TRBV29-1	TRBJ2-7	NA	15	CSAKVDPWGWAEQYF
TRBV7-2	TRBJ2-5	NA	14	CASSLGRLQETQYF
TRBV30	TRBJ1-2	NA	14	CAWSVYRTNYGYTF
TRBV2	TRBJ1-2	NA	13	CAGGRDSNYGYTF
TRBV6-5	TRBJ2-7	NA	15	CASSLGGTGSYEQYF
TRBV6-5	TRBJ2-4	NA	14	CASKDRLAKNIQYF
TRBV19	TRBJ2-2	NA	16	CASSHFTGTRPGELFF
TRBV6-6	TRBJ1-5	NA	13	CASSYTNHQPQHF
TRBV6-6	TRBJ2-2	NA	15	CASRPGSLYTGELFF
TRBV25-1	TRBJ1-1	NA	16	CASSALVRGVNTEAFF
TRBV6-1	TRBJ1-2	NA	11	CASRAYYGYTF
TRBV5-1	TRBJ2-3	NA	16	CASQGLAGSSTDTQYF
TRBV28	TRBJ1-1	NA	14	CASNRFGGNTEAFF
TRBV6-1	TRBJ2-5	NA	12	CASSEEILRQYF
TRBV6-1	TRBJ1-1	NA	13	CASTRSGNTEAFF
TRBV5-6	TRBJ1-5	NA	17	CASSYGTGHRGNQPQHF
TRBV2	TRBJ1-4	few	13	CAGGSQGIEKLFF
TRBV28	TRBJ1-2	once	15	CASSFLTRDNYGYTF
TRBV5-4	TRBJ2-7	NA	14	CASSFYGRPYEQYF
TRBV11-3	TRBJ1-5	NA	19	CASSLAGAGEVGSNQPQHF
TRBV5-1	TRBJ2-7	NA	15	CASSLELGSRGEQYF
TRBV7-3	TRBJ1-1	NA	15	CASSLIGQQNTEAFF
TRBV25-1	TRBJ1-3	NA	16	CASSEMGGSHGNTIYF
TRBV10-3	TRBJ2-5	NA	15	CAISRSTSGGETQYF